Listed here are 8 T cell receptor beta chains from one sample, sequenced in a study of cytomegalovirus exposure and HLA in healthy donors. 13 Jbeta primers and 60 Vbeta primers were used for the PCR. Generated by immunoSEQ multiplex PCR, the TCRdb table keeps only in-frame clones and is missing some. Here the sample spans 150,000 to 200,000 clones, about four fifths being singletons. Sequencing was done on a sample of PBMCs. These receptors originate from a boy aged 5 to 17 in good health and CMV-seronegative.

The J gene is TRBJ1-6, the V gene TRBV30; D gene ambiguous. Trimming shortened V by 3 bases and J by 0 bases, and 9 bases separated the two germline ends. Germline values: CDR1 GTSNPN, CDR2 SVGIG (reference sequence). The CDR3 extends over 15 amino acids. The CDR3 bases are TGTGCCTGGAGGTATAGCAGCTCCTATAATTCACCCCTCCACTTT. This gives the protein CAWRYSSSYNSPLHF.

The chain carries TRBV5-6 and TRBJ1-2, with 8 bases that match TRBD1. The J segment lost 4 bases and the V segment lost 7 bases, leaving 12 bases of the junction unmatched. CDR1 is SGHDT and CDR2 is YYEEEE in the germline V gene. CDR3 length: 15 residues. The DNA of the CDR3 is TGTGCCAGCGGGGGTTTCACAGGGGGGACCTATGGCTACACCTTC. Translated, it gives CASGGFTGGTYGYTF.

The chain links TRBV28 to TRBJ1-3; 8 bases are shared with TRBD1. J was trimmed by 3 bases and V by 0 bases; bases with no gene match: 4. The CDR3 spans 16 residues. Germline CDR1 and CDR2: MDHEN and SYDVKM. This CDR3 is CASSLWNRGVGNTIYF. The DNA for the CDR3 is TGTGCCAGCAGTTTATGGAACAGGGGGGTTGGAAACACCATATATTTT.

The sample holds a few counts of this clone. The chain has TRBV28 and TRBJ1-1, with TRBD1 as a possible D gene (5 bases). Per germline, CDR1 MDHEN and CDR2 SYDVKM. V lost 5 bases and J 1 base, leaving 11 bases between the germline ends. There are 14 residues in the CDR3. The CDR3, as DNA: TGTGCCAGCAGTCAACAGGACGCGAACACTGAAGCTTTCTTT. Translating gives CASSQQDANTEAFF. Variable domain in full (rest from reference TRBV28 and TRBJ1-1): DVKVTQSSRYLVKRTGEKVFLECVQDMDHENMFWYRQDPGLGLRLIYFSYDVKMKEKGDIPEGYSVSREKKERFSLILESASTNQTSMYLCASSQQDANTEAFFGQGTRLTVV.

V is TRBV6-1 and J is TRBJ2-1, with TRBD1 identical over 7 bases. The ends lost 2 bases at V and 7 bases at J; junction bases unmatched: 8. Looked up from germline, CDR1 is MNHNS and CDR2 is SASEGT. The CDR3 covers 15 residues. CDR3 residues: CASSERWDRANEQFF. The CDR3 DNA reads TGTGCCAGCAGTGAAAGGTGGGACAGAGCAAATGAGCAGTTCTTC.

The rearrangement joins TRBV7-8 to TRBJ2-1; 7 bases map to TRBD2. V dropped 5 bases and J dropped 1; count of bases not matched to a gene: 11. The CDR3 is made up of 17 amino acids. Germline CDR1 SGHVS, CDR2 FQNEAQ. The CDR3 DNA follows: TGTGCCAGCAGCGCAGCCTCACTAGCGTCGTCCTACAATGAGCAGTTCTTC. Translated, it gives CASSAASLASSYNEQFF.

V usage is TRBV5-1 and J usage is TRBJ1-1; 9 bases align to TRBD1. Unmatched junction bases numbered 25, after V lost 0 bases and J lost 1 base. Germline assignment: CDR1 SGHRS and CDR2 YFSETQ. CDR3 length equals 23 residues. For the CDR3, the DNA is TGCGCCAGCAGCTTGGTTAGCTTGGGAACAGGGGGCGTCGGTCGCGCGTGGAACACTGAAGCTTTCTTT. Protein product: CASSLVSLGTGGVGRAWNTEAFF.

The rearrangement uses TRBV4-1 and TRBJ1-4; no reliable D call. Per the germline V gene, CDR1 is MGHRA and CDR2 is YSYEKL. The CDR3 has 13 residues. Between the trimmed V and J ends, which lost 4 bases and 8 bases, there was a span of 11 bases. The CDR3 nucleotides are TGCGCCAGCAGCCCCCCCGGACTCGAAAAACTGTTTTTT. As protein: CASSPPGLEKLFF.